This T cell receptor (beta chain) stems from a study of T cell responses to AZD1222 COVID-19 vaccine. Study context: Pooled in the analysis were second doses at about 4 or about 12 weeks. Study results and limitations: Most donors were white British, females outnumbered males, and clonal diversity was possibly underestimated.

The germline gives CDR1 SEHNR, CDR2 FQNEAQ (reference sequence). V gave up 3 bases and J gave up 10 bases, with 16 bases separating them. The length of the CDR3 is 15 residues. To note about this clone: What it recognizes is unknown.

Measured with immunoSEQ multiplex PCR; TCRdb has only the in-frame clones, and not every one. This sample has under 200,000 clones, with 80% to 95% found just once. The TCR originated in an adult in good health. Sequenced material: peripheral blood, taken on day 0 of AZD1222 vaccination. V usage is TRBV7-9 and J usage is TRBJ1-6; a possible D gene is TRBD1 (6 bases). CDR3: CASSLDSPTFSPLHF. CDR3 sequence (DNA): TGTGCCAGCAGCTTGGACAGCCCGACGTTCTCACCCCTCCACTTT.